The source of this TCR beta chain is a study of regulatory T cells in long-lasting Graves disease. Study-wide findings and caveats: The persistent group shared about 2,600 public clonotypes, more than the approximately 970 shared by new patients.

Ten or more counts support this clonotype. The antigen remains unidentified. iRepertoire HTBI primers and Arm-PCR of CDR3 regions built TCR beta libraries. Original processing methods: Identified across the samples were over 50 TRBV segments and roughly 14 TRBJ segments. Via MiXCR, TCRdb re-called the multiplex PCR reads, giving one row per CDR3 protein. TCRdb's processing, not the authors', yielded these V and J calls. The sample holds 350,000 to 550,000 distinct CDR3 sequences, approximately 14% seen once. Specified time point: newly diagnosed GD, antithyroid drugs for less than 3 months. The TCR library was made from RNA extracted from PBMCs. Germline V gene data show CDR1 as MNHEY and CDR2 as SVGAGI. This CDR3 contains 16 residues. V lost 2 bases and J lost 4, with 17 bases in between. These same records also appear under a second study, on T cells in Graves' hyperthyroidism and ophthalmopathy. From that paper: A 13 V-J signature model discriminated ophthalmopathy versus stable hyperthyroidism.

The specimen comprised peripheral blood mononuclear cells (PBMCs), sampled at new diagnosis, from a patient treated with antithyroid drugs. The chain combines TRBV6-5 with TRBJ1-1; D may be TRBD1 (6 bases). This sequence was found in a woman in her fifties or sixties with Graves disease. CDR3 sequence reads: CASSYPQQGMGTEAFF. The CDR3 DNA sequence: TGTGCCAGCAGTTACCCTCAACAGGGAATGGGCACTGAAGCTTTCTTT.